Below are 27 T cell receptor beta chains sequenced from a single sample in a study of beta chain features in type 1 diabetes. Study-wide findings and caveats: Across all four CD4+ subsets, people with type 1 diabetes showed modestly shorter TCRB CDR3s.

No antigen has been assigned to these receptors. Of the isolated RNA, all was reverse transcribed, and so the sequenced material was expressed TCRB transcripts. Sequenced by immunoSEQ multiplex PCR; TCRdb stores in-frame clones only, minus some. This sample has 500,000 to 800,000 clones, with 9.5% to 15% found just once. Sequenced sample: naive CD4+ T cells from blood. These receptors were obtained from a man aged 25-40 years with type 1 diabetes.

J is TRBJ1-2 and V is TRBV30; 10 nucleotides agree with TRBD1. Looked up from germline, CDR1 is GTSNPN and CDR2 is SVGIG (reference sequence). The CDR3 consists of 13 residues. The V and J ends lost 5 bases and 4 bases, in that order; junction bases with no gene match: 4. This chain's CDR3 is CAWSRDRGYGYTF. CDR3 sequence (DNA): TGTGCCTGGTCCCGGGACAGGGGCTATGGCTACACCTTC.

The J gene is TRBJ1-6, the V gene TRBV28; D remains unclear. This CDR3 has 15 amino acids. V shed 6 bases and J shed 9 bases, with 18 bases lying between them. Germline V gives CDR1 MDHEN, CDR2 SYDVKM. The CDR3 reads CASRREWQVSSPLHF. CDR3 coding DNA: TGTGCCAGCAGGCGTGAGTGGCAAGTATCTTCACCCCTCCACTTT.

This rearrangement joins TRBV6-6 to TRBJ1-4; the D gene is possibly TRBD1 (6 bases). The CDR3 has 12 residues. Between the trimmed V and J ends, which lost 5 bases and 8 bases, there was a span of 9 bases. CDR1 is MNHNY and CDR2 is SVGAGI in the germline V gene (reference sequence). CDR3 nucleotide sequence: TGTGCCAGCAGTCAGGACAGCGAAAAACTGTTTTTT. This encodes CASSQDSEKLFF.

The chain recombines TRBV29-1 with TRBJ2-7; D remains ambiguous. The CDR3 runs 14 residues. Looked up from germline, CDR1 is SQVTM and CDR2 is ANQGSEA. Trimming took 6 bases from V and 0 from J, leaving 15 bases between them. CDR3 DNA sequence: TGCAGCGTCAGCACTTTCCTTAGCTCCTACGAGCAGTACTTC. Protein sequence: CSVSTFLSSYEQYF.

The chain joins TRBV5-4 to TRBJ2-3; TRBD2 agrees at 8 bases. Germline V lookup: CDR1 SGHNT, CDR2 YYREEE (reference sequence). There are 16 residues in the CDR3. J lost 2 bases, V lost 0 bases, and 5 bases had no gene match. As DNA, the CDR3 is TGTGCCAGCAGCTTGGCCGCGGGGGGACCCACAGATACGCAGTATTTT. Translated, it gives CASSLAAGGPTDTQYF.

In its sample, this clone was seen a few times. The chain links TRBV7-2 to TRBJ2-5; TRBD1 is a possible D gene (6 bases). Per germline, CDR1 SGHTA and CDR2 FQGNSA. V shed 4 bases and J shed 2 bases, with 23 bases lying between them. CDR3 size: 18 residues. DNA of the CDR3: TGTGCCAGCAGCTCACCTCTAAGGGGGAGCAGTGGGCAAGAGACCCAGTACTTC. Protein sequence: CASSSPLRGSSGQETQYF.

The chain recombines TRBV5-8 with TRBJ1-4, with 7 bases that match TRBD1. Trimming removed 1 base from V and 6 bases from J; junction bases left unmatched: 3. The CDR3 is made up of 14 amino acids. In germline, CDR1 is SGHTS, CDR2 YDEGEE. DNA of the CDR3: TGTGCCAGCAGCTTGCCGGGACAGCATGAAAAACTGTTTTTT. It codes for CASSLPGQHEKLFF.

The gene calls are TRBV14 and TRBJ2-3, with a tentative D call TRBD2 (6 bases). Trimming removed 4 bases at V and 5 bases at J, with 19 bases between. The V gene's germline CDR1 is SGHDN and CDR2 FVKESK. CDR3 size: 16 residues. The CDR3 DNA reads TGTGCCAGCAGCCTCGGGACTCCCCCTCTCAGAGATACGCAGTATTTT. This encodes CASSLGTPPLRDTQYF.

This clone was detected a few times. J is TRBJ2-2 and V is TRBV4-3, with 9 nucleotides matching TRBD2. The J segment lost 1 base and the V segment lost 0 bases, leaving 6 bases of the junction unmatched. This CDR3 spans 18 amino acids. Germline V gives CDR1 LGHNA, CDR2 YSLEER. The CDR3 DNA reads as TGCGCCAGCAGCCAAGATTGGCCAGCGGGGGGGAACACCGGGGAGCTGTTTTTT. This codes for CASSQDWPAGGNTGELFF.

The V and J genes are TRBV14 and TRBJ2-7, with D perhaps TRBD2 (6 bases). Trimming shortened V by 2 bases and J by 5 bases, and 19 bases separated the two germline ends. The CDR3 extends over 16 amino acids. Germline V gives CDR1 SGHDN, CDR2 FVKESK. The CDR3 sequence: CASSQFGGSSWDEQYF. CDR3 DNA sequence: TGTGCCAGCAGCCAATTCGGGGGATCCAGCTGGGACGAGCAGTACTTC.

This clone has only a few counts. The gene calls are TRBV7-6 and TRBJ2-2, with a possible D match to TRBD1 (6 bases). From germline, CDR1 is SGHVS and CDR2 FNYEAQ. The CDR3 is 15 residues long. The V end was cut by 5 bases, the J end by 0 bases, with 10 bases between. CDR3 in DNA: TGTGCCAGCAGCCCGAGGACAGCGAACACCGGGGAGCTGTTTTTT. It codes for CASSPRTANTGELFF.

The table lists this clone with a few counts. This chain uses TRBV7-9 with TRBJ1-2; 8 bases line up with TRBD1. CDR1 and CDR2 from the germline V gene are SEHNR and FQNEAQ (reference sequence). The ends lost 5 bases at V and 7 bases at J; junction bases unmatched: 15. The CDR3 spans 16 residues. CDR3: CASSPGQGTGMSGYTF. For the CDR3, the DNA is TGTGCCAGCAGCCCTGGACAGGGCACGGGGATGAGTGGCTACACCTTC.

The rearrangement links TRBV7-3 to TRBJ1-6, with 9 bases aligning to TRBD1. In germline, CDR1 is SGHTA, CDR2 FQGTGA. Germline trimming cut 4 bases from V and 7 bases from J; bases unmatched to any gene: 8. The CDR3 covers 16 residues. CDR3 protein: CASSSSDRGGNSPLHF. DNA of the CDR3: TGTGCCAGCAGCTCTTCGGACAGGGGCGGCAATTCACCCCTCCACTTT.

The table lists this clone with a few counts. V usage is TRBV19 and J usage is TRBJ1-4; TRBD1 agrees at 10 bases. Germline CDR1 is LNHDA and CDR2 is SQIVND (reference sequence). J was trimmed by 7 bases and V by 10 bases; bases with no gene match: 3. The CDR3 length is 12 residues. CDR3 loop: CATTGGFEKLFF. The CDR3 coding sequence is TGTGCCACGACAGGGGGCTTTGAAAAACTGTTTTTT. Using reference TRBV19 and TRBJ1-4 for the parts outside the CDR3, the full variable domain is DGGITQSPKYLFRKEGQNVTLSCEQNLNHDAMYWYRQDPGQGLRLIYYSQIVNDFQKGDIAEGYSVSREKKESFPLTVTSAQKNPTAFYLCATTGGFEKLFFGSGTQLSVL.

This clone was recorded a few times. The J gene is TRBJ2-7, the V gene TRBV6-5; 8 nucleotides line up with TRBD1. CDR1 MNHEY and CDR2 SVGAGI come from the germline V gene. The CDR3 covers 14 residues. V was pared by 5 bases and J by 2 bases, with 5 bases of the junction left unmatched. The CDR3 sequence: CASSLGQAAYEQYF. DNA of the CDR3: TGTGCCAGCAGTCTGGGACAGGCCGCCTACGAGCAGTACTTC.

The CDR3 loop reads CASSPPGQTQYF. The CDR3 nucleotides are TGTGCCAGCTCACCTCCCGGGCAGACCCAGTACTTC. The genes are TRBV18 and TRBJ2-5; no clear D gene. Trimming pared 3 bases from V and 6 bases from J, leaving 8 bases between. The germline CDR1 and CDR2 sequences are KGHSH and LQKENI. CDR3 length equals 12 residues.

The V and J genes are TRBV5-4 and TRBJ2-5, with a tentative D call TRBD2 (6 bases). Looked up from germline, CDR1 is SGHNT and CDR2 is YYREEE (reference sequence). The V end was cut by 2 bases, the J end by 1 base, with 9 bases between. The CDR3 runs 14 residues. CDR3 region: CASSFRLGQETQYF. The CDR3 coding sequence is TGTGCCAGCAGCTTTCGACTAGGCCAAGAGACCCAGTACTTC.

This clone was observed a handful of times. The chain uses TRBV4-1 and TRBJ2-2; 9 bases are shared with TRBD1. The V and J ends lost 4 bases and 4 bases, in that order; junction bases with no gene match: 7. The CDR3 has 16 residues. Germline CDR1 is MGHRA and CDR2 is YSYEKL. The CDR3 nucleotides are TGCGCCAGCAGCCTTGGACAGGGGACGAGCACCGGGGAGCTGTTTTTT. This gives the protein CASSLGQGTSTGELFF.

This CDR3 reads CASMTGNSQETQYF. In nucleotides, the CDR3 is TGTGCCAGCATGACCGGGAACTCCCAAGAGACCCAGTACTTC. The chain joins TRBV6-1 to TRBJ2-5; the D gene is possibly TRBD2 (5 bases). V dropped 7 bases and J dropped 1 base, with 13 bases sitting between them. This CDR3 is 14 amino acids long. Germline loops: CDR1 MNHNS, CDR2 SASEGT.

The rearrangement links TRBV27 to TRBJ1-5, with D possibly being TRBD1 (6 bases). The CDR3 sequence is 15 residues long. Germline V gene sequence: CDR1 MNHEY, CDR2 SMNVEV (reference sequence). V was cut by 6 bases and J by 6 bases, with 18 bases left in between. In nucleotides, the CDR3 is TGTGCCAGCAGAATGAAGGGGGTCGGGGTTCAGCCCCAGCATTTT. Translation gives CASRMKGVGVQPQHF.

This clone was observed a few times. The CDR3 loop reads CASSFSEPSGRELFF. The DNA of the CDR3 is TGTGCCAGCAGTTTTTCTGAGCCTAGTGGACGGGAGCTGTTTTTT. The chain has TRBV27 and TRBJ2-2; unclear D gene. The CDR3 extends over 15 amino acids. The V gene's germline CDR1 is MNHEY and CDR2 SMNVEV (reference sequence). The V gene lost 3 bases and the J gene lost 9 bases, with 17 bases spanning the gap.

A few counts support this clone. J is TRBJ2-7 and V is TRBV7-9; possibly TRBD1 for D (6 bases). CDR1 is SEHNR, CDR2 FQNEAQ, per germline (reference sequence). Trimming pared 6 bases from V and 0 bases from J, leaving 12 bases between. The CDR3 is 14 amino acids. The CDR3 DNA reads TGTGCCAGCAGTCGACAGGCCATCTCCTACGAGCAGTACTTC. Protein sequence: CASSRQAISYEQYF.

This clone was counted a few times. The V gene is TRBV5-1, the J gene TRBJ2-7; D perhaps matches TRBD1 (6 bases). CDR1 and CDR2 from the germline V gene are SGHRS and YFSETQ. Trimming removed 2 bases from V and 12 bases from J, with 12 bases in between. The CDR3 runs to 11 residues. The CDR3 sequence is CASSLGQRTYF. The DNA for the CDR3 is TGCGCCAGCAGCTTAGGACAGAGGACGTACTTC.

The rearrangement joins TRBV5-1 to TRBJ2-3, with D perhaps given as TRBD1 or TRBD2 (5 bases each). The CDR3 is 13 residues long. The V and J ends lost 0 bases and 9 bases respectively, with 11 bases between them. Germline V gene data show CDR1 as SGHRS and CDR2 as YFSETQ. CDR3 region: CASSLAGASTQYF. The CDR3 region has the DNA TGCGCCAGCAGCTTGGCCGGGGCGTCGACGCAGTATTTT.

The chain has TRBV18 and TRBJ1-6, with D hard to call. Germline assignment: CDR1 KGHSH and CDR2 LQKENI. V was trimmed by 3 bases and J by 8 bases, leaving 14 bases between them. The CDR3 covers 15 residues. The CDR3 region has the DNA TGTGCCAGCTCACCCGATGACATTAGGGATTCACCCCTCCACTTT. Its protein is CASSPDDIRDSPLHF.

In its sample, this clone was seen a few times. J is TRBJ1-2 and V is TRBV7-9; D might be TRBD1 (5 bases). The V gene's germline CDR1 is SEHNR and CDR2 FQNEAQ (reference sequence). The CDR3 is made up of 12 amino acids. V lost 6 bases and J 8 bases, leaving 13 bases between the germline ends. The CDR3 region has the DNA TGTGCCAGCAGTTCTCAGGGCGGCGGCTACACCTTC. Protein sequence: CASSSQGGGYTF.

CDR3 protein: CASSTLAGGPAYF. In DNA, the CDR3 is TGTGCCAGCAGCACCTTAGCGGGGGGGCCTGCGTATTTT. The chain couples TRBV7-2 to TRBJ2-3; 11 bases are shared with TRBD2. This CDR3 has 13 residues. Germline V gene lookup returns CDR1 SGHTA and CDR2 FQGNSA. The ends lost 5 bases at V and 14 bases at J; junction bases unmatched: 9.